This record covers a single T cell receptor (beta chain). Germline V gene lookup returns CDR1 GTSNPN and CDR2 SVGIG (reference sequence). V gave up 4 bases and J gave up 6 bases; unmatched junction bases: 8. CDR3 length: 15 residues. The investigators collected lesional scalp punch biopsies and peripheral blood from alopecia areata patients. This entry belongs to a study of CD8+ T cells in alopecia areata. cDNA reverse transcribed from extracted RNA served as the sequencing template. Sequencing used immunoSEQ multiplex PCR; TCRdb keeps in-frame clones, though not all of them. This table holds about 11,000 clones, roughly 56% found once.

The clonotype originates from a human donor with alopecia areata. The chain couples TRBV30 to TRBJ2-1; TRBD2 aligns across 11 bases. The specimen was skin, collected at week 0. The CDR3 DNA is TGTGCCTGGAACCAACTAGCGGGAGCATCCAATGAGCAGTTCTTC. Translation gives CAWNQLAGASNEQFF. Variable domain in full (rest from reference TRBV30 and TRBJ2-1): SQTIHQWPATLVQPVGSPLSLECTVEGTSNPNLYWYRQAAGRGLQLLFYSVGIGQISSEVPQNLSASRPQDRQFILSSKKLLLSDSGFYLCAWNQLAGASNEQFFGPGTRLTVL.